What follows are 6 T cell receptor beta chains derived from one specimen sequenced in a study of control samples from healthy donors and cancer patients. The protocol was immunoSEQ multiplex PCR, while the TCRdb copy is restricted to in-frame clones and leaves out a portion. The table includes 90,000 to 110,000 clones, about four fifths detected once. The material sequenced was blood. These TCRs come from a woman between 45 and 60 years old in good health.

This chain links TRBV24-1 with TRBJ2-7; 8 bases map to TRBD1. The CDR3 length is 15 residues. V was clipped by 4 bases and J by 0 bases; unmatched bases: 4. From germline, CDR1 is KGHDR and CDR2 SFDVKD. CDR3: CATSDPGQGSYEQYF. The CDR3 DNA sequence: TGTGCCACCAGTGACCCCGGACAGGGCTCCTACGAGCAGTACTTC.

The chain employs TRBV27 and TRBJ1-5, with 11 bases lining up with TRBD1. CDR3 length: 15 amino acids. CDR1 and CDR2 (germline): MNHEY, SMNVEV (reference sequence). V was pared by 6 bases and J by 3 bases, with 4 bases of the junction left unmatched. The CDR3 coding sequence is TGTGCCAGCAGGCCGGACAGGGGGCACAATCAGCCCCAGCATTTT. It encodes CASRPDRGHNQPQHF.

This chain uses TRBV27 with TRBJ1-1, with a tentative D call TRBD1 (5 bases). Germline V CDR1 and CDR2: MNHEY, SMNVEV (reference sequence). Between the trimmed V and J ends, which lost 4 bases and 5 bases, there was a span of 11 bases. This CDR3 spans 13 amino acids. CDR3 sequence reads: CASSWTRGTEAFF. As DNA, the CDR3 is TGTGCCAGCAGTTGGACGCGGGGGACTGAAGCTTTCTTT.

As regards this clone: Distinct nucleotide sequences in the sample also encode this CDR3. The chain combines TRBV7-9 with TRBJ2-3; D gene unclear. The V and J ends lost 4 bases and 2 bases respectively, with 1 base between them. The length of the CDR3 is 11 residues. Germline V CDR1 and CDR2: SEHNR, FQNEAQ (reference sequence). The CDR3 nucleotides read TGTGCCAGCAGCTCCACAGATACGCAGTATTTT. Protein sequence: CASSSTDTQYF.

This clone was detected only once. The CDR3 DNA sequence: TGTGCCAGCAGTGAATACCTGGGCACCGTTCAGCCCCAGCATTTT. This encodes CASSEYLGTVQPQHF. This rearrangement joins TRBV2 to TRBJ1-5, with D unclear. The V end was cut by 2 bases, the J end by 6 bases, with 14 bases between. The CDR3 is made up of 15 amino acids. Germline V lookup: CDR1 SNHLY, CDR2 FYNNEI. The full variable domain, with the rest looked up from reference TRBV2 and TRBJ1-5, is EPEVTQTPSHQVTQMGQEVILRCVPISNHLYFYWYRQILGQKVEFLVSFYNNEISEKSEIFDDQFSVERPDGSNFTLKIRSTKLEDSAMYFCASSEYLGTVQPQHFGDGTRLSIL.

V gene TRBV7-8 combines with J gene TRBJ2-3; D call uncertain. The CDR3 loop spans 14 amino acids. V lost 5 bases, J lost 0 bases, and 9 bases lay in between. Germline CDR1 and CDR2: SGHVS and FQNEAQ. The CDR3 nucleotides read TGTGCCAGCAGCCACAGTACTAGCACAGATACGCAGTATTTT. It yields the protein CASSHSTSTDTQYF.